This TCR beta chain emerged from a study of regulatory T cells in long-lasting Graves disease. General study points: When disease was persistent, TRBV28, TRBJ1-2 and TRBJ2-5 were the favored segments.

Regarding time point: newly diagnosed GD, antithyroid drugs for less than 3 months. TCR sequences were obtained from RNA taken from PBMCs. All patients originated from an endocrinology department located in Xi'an, China. Tubes containing EDTA received approximately 9 milliliters of drawn peripheral blood. This CDR3 has 13 residues. From germline, CDR1 is MGHRA and CDR2 YSYEKL. The V and J ends lost 0 bases and 8 bases respectively, with 10 bases between them. This clonotype was counted ten times or more. Its target is not known. Researchers made TCR beta libraries by using iRepertoire HTBI primers and running Arm-PCR on CDR3 regions. Original analysis: Identification of gene segments yielded around 63 TRBV and about 14 TRBJ across samples. TCRdb independently ran MiXCR on the multiplex PCR reads; one entry per CDR3 protein. What appears here as the V and J calls and clone size reflects TCRdb's work, not the paper's. The sample has a few hundred thousand distinct CDR3 sequences, around a fifth seen once.

A further study also used this sample, focusing on T cells in Graves' hyperthyroidism and ophthalmopathy.

The sequences come from peripheral blood mononuclear cells (PBMCs), collected at new diagnosis, from a patient treated with antithyroid drugs. This TCR came from a woman aged 30 to 39 with Graves disease. The chain couples TRBV4-1 to TRBJ1-1, with no clear D. The CDR3 nucleotides read TGCGCCAGCAGCCAAGATTACCCGCCCGAAGCTTTCTTT. This sequence encodes CASSQDYPPEAFF.